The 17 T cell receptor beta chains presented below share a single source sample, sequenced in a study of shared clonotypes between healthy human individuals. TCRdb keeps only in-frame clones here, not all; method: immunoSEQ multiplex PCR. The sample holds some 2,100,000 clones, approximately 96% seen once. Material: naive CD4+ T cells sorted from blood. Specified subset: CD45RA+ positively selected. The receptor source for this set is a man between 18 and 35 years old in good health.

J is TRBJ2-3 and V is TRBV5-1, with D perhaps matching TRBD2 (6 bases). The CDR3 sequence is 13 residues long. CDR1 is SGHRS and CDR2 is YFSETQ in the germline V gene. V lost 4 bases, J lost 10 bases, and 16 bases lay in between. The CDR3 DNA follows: TGCGCCAGCAGCGCGGGGCCCGCAGAGGCGCAGTATTTT. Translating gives CASSAGPAEAQYF. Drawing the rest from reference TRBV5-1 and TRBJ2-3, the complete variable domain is KAGVTQTPRYLIKTRGQQVTLSCSPISGHRSVSWYQQTPGQGLQFLFEYFSETQRNKGNFPGRFSGRQFSNSRSEMNVSTLELGDSALYLCASSAGPAEAQYFGPGTRLTVL.

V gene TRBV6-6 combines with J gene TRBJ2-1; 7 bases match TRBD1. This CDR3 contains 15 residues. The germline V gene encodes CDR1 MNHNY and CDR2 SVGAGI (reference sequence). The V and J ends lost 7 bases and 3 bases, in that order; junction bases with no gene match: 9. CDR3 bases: TGTGCCAGCACCAAAGGGGCAGGGGGCTACAATGAGCAGTTCTTC. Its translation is CASTKGAGGYNEQFF.

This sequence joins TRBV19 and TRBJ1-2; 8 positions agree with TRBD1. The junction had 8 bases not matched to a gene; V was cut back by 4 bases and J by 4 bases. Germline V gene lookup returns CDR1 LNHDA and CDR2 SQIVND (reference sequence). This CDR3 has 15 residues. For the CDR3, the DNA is TGTGCCAGTAGTAGCCCCAGGGGGCTGGTCTATGGCTACACCTTC. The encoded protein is CASSSPRGLVYGYTF.

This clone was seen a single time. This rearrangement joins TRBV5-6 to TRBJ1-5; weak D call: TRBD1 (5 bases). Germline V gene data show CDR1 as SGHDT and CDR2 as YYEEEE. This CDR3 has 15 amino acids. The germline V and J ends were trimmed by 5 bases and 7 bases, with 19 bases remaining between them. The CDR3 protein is CASSLTGRKGQPQHF. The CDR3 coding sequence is TGTGCCAGCAGTCTTACAGGACGGAAAGGACAGCCCCAGCATTTT.

The CDR3 spells CAWSRTGAGNTIYF. The CDR3 nucleotides are TGTGCCTGGAGTCGGACAGGGGCAGGAAACACCATATATTTT. This sequence joins TRBV30 and TRBJ1-3; 9 bases map to TRBD1. CDR3 length: 14 amino acids. The V gene's germline CDR1 is GTSNPN and CDR2 SVGIG (reference sequence). V lost 2 bases to trimming and J lost 4 bases; unmatched junction nucleotides: 3.

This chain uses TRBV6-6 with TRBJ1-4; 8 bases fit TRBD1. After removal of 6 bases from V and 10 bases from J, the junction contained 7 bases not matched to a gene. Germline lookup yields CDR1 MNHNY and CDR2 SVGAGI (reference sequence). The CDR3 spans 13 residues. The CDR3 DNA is TGTGCCAGCAGGGTGGACAGGGTTCGAAAACTGTTTTTT. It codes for CASRVDRVRKLFF.

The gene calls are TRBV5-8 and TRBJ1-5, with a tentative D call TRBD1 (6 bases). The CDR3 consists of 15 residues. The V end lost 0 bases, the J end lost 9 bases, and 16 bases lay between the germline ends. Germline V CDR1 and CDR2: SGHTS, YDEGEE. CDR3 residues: CASSLVGGAVRPQHF. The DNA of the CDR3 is TGTGCCAGCAGCTTGGTGGGGGGGGCCGTGAGGCCCCAGCATTTT.

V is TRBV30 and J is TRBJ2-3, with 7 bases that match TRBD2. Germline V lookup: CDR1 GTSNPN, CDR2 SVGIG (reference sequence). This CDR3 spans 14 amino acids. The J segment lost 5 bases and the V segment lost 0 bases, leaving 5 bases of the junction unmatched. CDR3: CAWSVRLAIDTQYF. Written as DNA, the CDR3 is TGTGCCTGGAGTGTACGACTAGCCATAGATACGCAGTATTTT.

CDR3 DNA sequence: TGCGCCAGCAGCTTGATGGTGACAGGGGATTCAGAGACCCAGTACTTC. It translates to CASSLMVTGDSETQYF. This chain joins TRBV5-1 and TRBJ2-5; 8 positions match TRBD1. The germline gives CDR1 SGHRS, CDR2 YFSETQ. The CDR3 length is 16 residues. V dropped 1 base and J dropped 4; count of bases not matched to a gene: 9.

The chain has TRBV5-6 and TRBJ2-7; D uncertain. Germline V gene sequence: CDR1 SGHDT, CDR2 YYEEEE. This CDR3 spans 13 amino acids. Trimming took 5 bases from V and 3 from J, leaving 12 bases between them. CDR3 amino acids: CASRQLVNYEQYF. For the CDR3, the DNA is TGTGCCAGCAGACAGCTGGTGAACTACGAGCAGTACTTC.

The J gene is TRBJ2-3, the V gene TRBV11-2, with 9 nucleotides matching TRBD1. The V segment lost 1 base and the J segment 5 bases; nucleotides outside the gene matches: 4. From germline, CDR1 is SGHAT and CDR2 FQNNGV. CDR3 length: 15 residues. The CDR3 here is CASSLGGTGKDTQYF. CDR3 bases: TGTGCCAGCAGCTTAGGTGGGACAGGGAAAGATACGCAGTATTTT.

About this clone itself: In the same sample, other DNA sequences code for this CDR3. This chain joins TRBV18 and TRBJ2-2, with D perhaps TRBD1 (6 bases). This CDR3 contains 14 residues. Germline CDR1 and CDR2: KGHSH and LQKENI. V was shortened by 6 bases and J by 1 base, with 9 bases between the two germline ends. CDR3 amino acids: CASSQQGNTGELFF. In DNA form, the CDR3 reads TGTGCCAGCTCTCAACAGGGGAACACCGGGGAGCTGTTTTTT.

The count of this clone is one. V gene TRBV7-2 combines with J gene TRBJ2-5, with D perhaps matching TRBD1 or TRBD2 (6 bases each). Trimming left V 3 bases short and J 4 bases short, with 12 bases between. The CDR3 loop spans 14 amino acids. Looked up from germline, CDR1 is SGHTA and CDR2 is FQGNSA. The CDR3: CASSFGGVGETQYF. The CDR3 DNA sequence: TGTGCCAGCAGCTTCGGGGGCGTTGGAGAGACCCAGTACTTC.

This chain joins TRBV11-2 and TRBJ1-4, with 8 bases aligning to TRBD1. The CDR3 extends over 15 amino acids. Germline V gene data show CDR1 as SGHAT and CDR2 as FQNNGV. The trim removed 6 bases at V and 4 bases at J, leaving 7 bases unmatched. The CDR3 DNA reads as TGTGCCAGCAGTAGTCAGGGGGCCCTTAATGAAAAACTGTTTTTT. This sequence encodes CASSSQGALNEKLFF.

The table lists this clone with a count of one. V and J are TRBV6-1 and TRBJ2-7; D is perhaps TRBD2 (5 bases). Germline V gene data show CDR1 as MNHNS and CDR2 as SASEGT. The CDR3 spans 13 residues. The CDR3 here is CTSEVEGSYEQYF. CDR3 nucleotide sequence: TGTACAAGTGAGGTAGAGGGCTCCTACGAGCAGTACTTC.

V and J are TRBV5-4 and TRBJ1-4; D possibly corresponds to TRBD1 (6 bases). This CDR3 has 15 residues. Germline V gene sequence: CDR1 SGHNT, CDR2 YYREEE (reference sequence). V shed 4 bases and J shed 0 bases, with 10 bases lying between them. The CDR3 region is CASSQGQSTNEKLFF. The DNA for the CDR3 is TGTGCCAGCAGCCAAGGACAGTCAACTAATGAAAAACTGTTTTTT.

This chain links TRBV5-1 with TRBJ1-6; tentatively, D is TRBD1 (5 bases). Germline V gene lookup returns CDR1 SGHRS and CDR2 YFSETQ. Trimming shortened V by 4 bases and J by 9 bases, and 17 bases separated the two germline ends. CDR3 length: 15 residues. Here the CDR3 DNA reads TGCGCCAGCAGCCAAACAGGAAGGTCCCTTTCACCCCTCCACTTT. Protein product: CASSQTGRSLSPLHF.